What follows are 26 T cell receptor beta chains derived from one specimen sequenced in a study of cytomegalovirus exposure and HLA in healthy donors. The PCR made use of 60 Vbeta and 13 Jbeta primers. The assay was immunoSEQ multiplex PCR, and TCRdb's table has in-frame clones only and misses some. The data contain tens of thousands of clones, more than 55% of them singletons. The specimen was PBMCs. These receptors came from a woman aged 45-60 years in good health and CMV-seropositive.

This clone appeared a few times. The chain is built from TRBV19 and TRBJ1-1; no firm D call. Germline lookup yields CDR1 LNHDA and CDR2 SQIVND (reference sequence). This CDR3 comprises 14 residues. The germline V and J ends were trimmed by 5 bases and 4 bases, with 14 bases remaining between them. Written as DNA, the CDR3 is TGTGCCAGTAGTTACACTAATTTGGGCACTGAAGCTTTCTTT. Translation gives CASSYTNLGTEAFF.

The chain is built from TRBV19 and TRBJ1-5; D gene ambiguous. Germline CDR1 reads LNHDA; CDR2 reads SQIVND (reference sequence). This CDR3 contains 16 residues. Trimming stripped 6 bases from V and 3 bases from J, with 18 bases between. The CDR3 here is CASSQSIGVYNQPQHF. In nucleotides, the CDR3 is TGTGCCAGTAGCCAATCTATAGGAGTTTACAATCAGCCCCAGCATTTT.

This clone was seen once. This chain links TRBV20-1 with TRBJ1-2, with 7 bases matching TRBD1. CDR3 length: 11 residues. Per the germline V gene, CDR1 is DFQATT and CDR2 is SNEGSKA (reference sequence). The V and J ends lost 5 bases and 4 bases, in that order; junction bases with no gene match: 1. The CDR3 DNA reads as TGCAGTGCTCCAGGGGGCTATGGCTACACCTTC. This codes for CSAPGGYGYTF.

V is TRBV5-1 and J is TRBJ1-2, with D possibly being TRBD1 (5 bases). The CDR3 runs 13 residues. Germline loops: CDR1 SGHRS, CDR2 YFSETQ. V gave up 0 bases and J gave up 2 bases, with 5 bases separating them. DNA for the CDR3: TGCGCCAGCAGCTTGGGACAGAACTATGGCTACACCTTC. It codes for CASSLGQNYGYTF.

The rearrangement uses TRBV7-9 and TRBJ1-6; 7 nucleotides match TRBD1. CDR3 size: 14 residues. The V and J ends lost 5 bases and 7 bases, in that order; junction bases with no gene match: 5. The V gene's germline CDR1 is SEHNR and CDR2 FQNEAQ (reference sequence). The CDR3 here is CASSQTGVNSPLHF. The DNA of the CDR3 is TGTGCCAGCAGCCAAACAGGGGTGAATTCACCCCTCCACTTT.

With regard to this clone: Within the sample, other DNA sequences also encode this same CDR3. The V and J genes are TRBV18 and TRBJ1-5; 10 bases line up with TRBD1. J was trimmed by 7 bases and V by 2 bases; bases with no gene match: 2. The CDR3 has 14 amino acids. Germline CDR1 is KGHSH and CDR2 is LQKENI. CDR3 amino acids: CASSPGTGDQPQHF. CDR3 coding DNA: TGTGCCAGCTCACCAGGGACAGGGGACCAGCCCCAGCATTTT. The full variable domain, with the rest looked up from reference TRBV18 and TRBJ1-5, is NAGVMQNPRHLVRRRGQEARLRCSPMKGHSHVYWYRQLPEEGLKFMVYLQKENIIDESGMPKERFSAEFPKEGPSILRIQQVVRGDSAAYFCASSPGTGDQPQHFGDGTRLSIL.

This chain uses TRBV5-4 with TRBJ2-1, with TRBD2 matching 15 bases. Losses at the gene ends were 2 bases for V and 6 bases for J; bases not matched to a gene: 6. CDR1 is SGHNT, CDR2 YYREEE, per germline (reference sequence). CDR3 length: 17 amino acids. The CDR3 nucleotides read TGTGCCAGCAGCTTCGGACTAGCGGGGGGGAGTTTCAATGAGCAGTTCTTC. It yields the protein CASSFGLAGGSFNEQFF. The whole variable domain, remainder taken from reference TRBV5-4 and TRBJ2-1, is ETGVTQSPTHLIKTRGQQVTLRCSSQSGHNTVSWYQQALGQGPQFIFQYYREEENGRGNFPPRFSGLQFPNYSSELNVNALELDDSALYLCASSFGLAGGSFNEQFFGPGTRLTVL.

The chain uses TRBV5-1 and TRBJ1-2, with 11 bases that match TRBD1. The germline CDR1 and CDR2 sequences are SGHRS and YFSETQ. Losses at the gene ends were 3 bases for V and 2 bases for J; bases not matched to a gene: 0. The CDR3 runs 14 residues. The CDR3 here is CASSWDRGNYGYTF. CDR3 in DNA: TGCGCCAGCAGCTGGGACAGGGGGAACTATGGCTACACCTTC. Full variable domain (outside the CDR3, taken from reference TRBV5-1 and TRBJ1-2): KAGVTQTPRYLIKTRGQQVTLSCSPISGHRSVSWYQQTPGQGLQFLFEYFSETQRNKGNFPGRFSGRQFSNSRSEMNVSTLELGDSALYLCASSWDRGNYGYTFGSGTRLTVV.

This sequence joins TRBV10-3 and TRBJ2-5, with D tentatively TRBD1 (5 bases). Germline V gene data show CDR1 as ENHRY and CDR2 as SYGVKD. V was trimmed by 7 bases and J by 2 bases, leaving 11 bases between them. CDR3 length equals 13 residues. The CDR3 DNA is TGTGCCATCAATAGGGGCGGTCAAGAGACCCAGTACTTC. This encodes CAINRGGQETQYF.

The chain is built from TRBV10-2 and TRBJ1-1; 7 bases fit TRBD1. The CDR3 consists of 14 residues. V lost 4 bases, J lost 7 bases, and 9 bases stayed unmatched. Germline-derived CDR1 and CDR2 are WSHSY and SAAADI. CDR3 DNA sequence: TGCGCCAGCAGTGGGACAGGAGGAGTTGGTGAAGCTTTCTTT. Translated, it gives CASSGTGGVGEAFF.

The chain has TRBV11-2 and TRBJ2-6, with D unclear. V was clipped by 5 bases and J by 3 bases, with 23 bases between them. The germline gives CDR1 SGHAT, CDR2 FQNNGV. The CDR3 covers 19 residues. CDR3 in DNA: TGTGCCAGCAGCCCCTTGGCCGGGTCGGCCGGTGTTGGGGCCAACGTCCTGACTTTC. Translation: CASSPLAGSAGVGANVLTF. The whole variable domain, remainder taken from reference TRBV11-2 and TRBJ2-6, is EAGVAQSPRYKIIEKRQSVAFWCNPISGHATLYWYQQILGQGPKLLIQFQNNGVVDDSQLPKDRFSAERLKGVDSTLKIQPAKLEDSAVYLCASSPLAGSAGVGANVLTFGAGSRLTVL.

This chain links TRBV29-1 with TRBJ1-2; possibly TRBD1 for D (5 bases). Germline assignment: CDR1 SQVTM and CDR2 ANQGSEA. The CDR3 is 11 residues long. V lost 4 bases and J 6 bases, leaving 9 bases between the germline ends. CDR3 loop: CSVGGLDGYTF. CDR3 nucleotide sequence: TGCAGCGTTGGGGGCCTCGATGGCTACACCTTC.

This chain connects TRBV7-8 to TRBJ1-2, with 9 positions matching TRBD1. With 5 bases clipped from V and 8 bases from J, the junction kept 18 bases outside the gene matches. There are 17 residues in the CDR3. Germline CDR1 SGHVS, CDR2 FQNEAQ. CDR3 protein: CASSLDLGTGSSEGYTF. The CDR3 nucleotides read TGTGCCAGCAGCCTAGACCTTGGGACAGGGTCTTCTGAAGGCTACACCTTC.

The chain is built from TRBV7-8 and TRBJ1-5, with TRBD1 matching 9 bases. J gave up 1 base and V 5 bases, and 6 bases lay outside the gene matches. Germline CDR1 and CDR2: SGHVS and FQNEAQ. This CDR3 contains 16 residues. The CDR3 region is CASSPFGTGSNQPQHF. DNA for the CDR3: TGTGCCAGCAGCCCCTTCGGGACAGGGAGCAATCAGCCCCAGCATTTT.

The V gene is TRBV29-1, the J gene TRBJ1-4; 7 nucleotides align to TRBD1. This CDR3 is 12 amino acids long. Per germline, CDR1 SQVTM and CDR2 ANQGSEA. V lost 1 base, J lost 11 bases, and 4 bases stayed unmatched. In DNA form, the CDR3 reads TGCAGCGTTGAAGCCCTACAGGGGAAACTGTTTTTT. Protein product: CSVEALQGKLFF.

The sample holds a few counts of this clone. The chain joins TRBV5-6 to TRBJ1-3; D is unresolved. This CDR3 is built from 16 residues. Deletions cut 3 bases from V and 0 bases from J, with 13 bases between. Germline-derived CDR1 and CDR2 are SGHDT and YYEEEE. This CDR3 reads CASSSLYDYSGNTIYF. The CDR3 DNA reads TGTGCCAGCAGCTCGCTATACGATTACTCTGGAAACACCATATATTTT.

This clone turned up a few times. The V call is TRBV9, the J call TRBJ2-1; D possibly corresponds to TRBD2 (5 bases). This CDR3 contains 12 residues. In germline, CDR1 is SGDLS, CDR2 YYNGEE. Trimming removed 4 bases at V and 7 bases at J, with 9 bases between. CDR3 amino acids: CASSPGGNEQFF. As DNA, the CDR3 is TGTGCCAGCAGCCCCGGCGGGAATGAGCAGTTCTTC.

The chain combines TRBV27 with TRBJ2-7, with D perhaps matching TRBD1 (6 bases). The CDR3 totals 15 residues. Germline V gives CDR1 MNHEY, CDR2 SMNVEV (reference sequence). Deletions cut 6 bases from V and 0 bases from J, with 15 bases between. The CDR3 DNA reads TGTGCCAGCAGGCCACCTTCGACAGGCTCCTACGAGCAGTACTTC. This sequence encodes CASRPPSTGSYEQYF.

On this clone: Different DNA sequences within this sample yield the same CDR3. The chain carries TRBV2 and TRBJ2-7; 9 bases are shared with TRBD2. From germline, CDR1 is SNHLY and CDR2 FYNNEI. The CDR3 is 14 amino acids. Trimming took 6 bases from V and 4 from J; bases not matched to a gene: 7. CDR3 sequence: CASRETSGSYEQYF. Here the CDR3 DNA reads TGTGCCAGCAGGGAGACTAGCGGAAGTTACGAGCAGTACTTC.

J is TRBJ2-1 and V is TRBV14, with TRBD2 identical over 12 bases. The CDR3 spans 16 residues. After removal of 1 base from V and 5 bases from J, the junction contained 3 bases not matched to a gene. Germline V gives CDR1 SGHDN, CDR2 FVKESK. The CDR3 is CASSQGLAGGHNEQFF. The DNA of the CDR3 is TGTGCCAGCAGCCAAGGGCTAGCGGGGGGGCACAATGAGCAGTTCTTC.

The rearrangement links TRBV13 to TRBJ1-2, with 7 bases aligning to TRBD1. V was pared by 5 bases and J by 6 bases, with 6 bases of the junction left unmatched. Germline CDR1 reads PRHDT; CDR2 reads FYEKMQ (reference sequence). This CDR3 has 13 residues. The CDR3 DNA sequence: TGTGCCAGCAGCGCACAGGGGCTTGATGGCTACACCTTC. Translated, it gives CASSAQGLDGYTF.

On this clone: The same CDR3 can be traced to other DNA sequences in this sample. The chain is built from TRBV30 and TRBJ1-1; 7 bases line up with TRBD1. Germline V gene sequence: CDR1 GTSNPN, CDR2 SVGIG (reference sequence). Trimming took 2 bases from V and 5 from J; bases not matched to a gene: 8. This CDR3 is 14 amino acids long. The CDR3 protein is CAWSYPGGLTEAFF. CDR3 nucleotides: TGTGCCTGGAGTTATCCAGGGGGATTGACTGAAGCTTTCTTT.

The chain is built from TRBV7-9 and TRBJ2-3; TRBD2 matches 10 bases. Trimming removed 5 bases from V and 4 bases from J; junction bases left unmatched: 6. From germline, CDR1 is SEHNR and CDR2 FQNEAQ (reference sequence). The CDR3 has 15 amino acids. In nucleotides, the CDR3 is TGTGCCAGCAGCCCCCAAAGCGGGGGGGCAGATACGCAGTATTTT. Translation: CASSPQSGGADTQYF.

The rearrangement links TRBV7-9 to TRBJ2-7; 7 nucleotides agree with TRBD1. V gave up 1 base and J gave up 7 bases; unmatched junction bases: 4. Germline V CDR1 and CDR2: SEHNR, FQNEAQ (reference sequence). This CDR3 is built from 13 residues. CDR3 coding DNA: TGTGCCAGCAGCTTAGGGACAGGCAAAGAGCAGTACTTC. Residues: CASSLGTGKEQYF.

This chain links TRBV4-2 with TRBJ2-5; possibly TRBD1 for D (6 bases). This CDR3 region has 20 residues. Germline V gene lookup returns CDR1 LGHNA and CDR2 YNFKEQ. Between the trimmed V and J ends, which lost 2 bases and 2 bases, there was a span of 27 bases. CDR3 residues: CASSQYFLRGADSIQETQYF. DNA for the CDR3: TGTGCCAGCAGCCAATACTTTCTCAGGGGAGCCGATTCGATTCAAGAGACCCAGTACTTC.

The rearrangement links TRBV28 to TRBJ1-1; 8 nucleotides agree with TRBD1. CDR3 size: 14 residues. CDR1 is MDHEN, CDR2 SYDVKM, per germline. Trimming cost V 3 bases and J 4 bases; bases outside gene matches: 4. CDR3 nucleotide sequence: TGTGCCAGCAGTTTGGAACAGGGGGGCACTGAAGCTTTCTTT. Translation: CASSLEQGGTEAFF.